Sequencing of this T cell receptor beta chain was carried out in a study of blood T cell repertoires in COVID-19. Original processing methods: Scientists estimated how many nucleated cells there were by amplifying reference gene primers. The assay was immunoSEQ multiplex PCR, and TCRdb's table has in-frame clones only and misses some. V, J and clone size are those of that table, while D and trimming were read from the DNA. The sample shows under 100,000 clones, about 89% of them seen only once. Trimming cost V 3 bases and J 7 bases, with 12 bases left between them. CDR1 and CDR2 from the germline V gene are DFQATT and SNEGSKA (reference sequence). The CDR3 loop spans 13 amino acids.

The sample consisted of peripheral blood. The source of this sequence is a man in his sixties with COVID-19, enrolled during active disease. V is TRBV20-1 and J is TRBJ2-2; a possible D gene is TRBD1 (6 bases). The CDR3 loop reads CSASVRGNGELFF. In nucleotides, the CDR3 is TGCAGTGCTAGTGTCAGGGGTAACGGGGAGCTGTTTTTT.